Following are 11 T cell receptor beta chains from one sample sequenced in a study of cytomegalovirus exposure and HLA in healthy donors. In the PCR, 60 Vbeta and 13 Jbeta primers were used. TCRdb's copy holds only in-frame clones and misses some; the assay was immunoSEQ multiplex PCR. This repertoire shows around 150,000 clones, about 75% found once; its top ten account for around 1%. Sequencing was carried out using PBMCs. The receptor source for this set is a woman between 45 and 60 years old in good health and CMV-seropositive.

The J gene is TRBJ2-1, the V gene TRBV7-6; TRBD2 matches at 8 bases. Trimming removed 1 base from V and 3 bases from J; junction bases left unmatched: 14. CDR1 SGHVS and CDR2 FNYEAQ come from the germline V gene. This CDR3 region has 19 residues. CDR3 DNA sequence: TGTGCCAGCAGCTTAGTGGGTTTTAGCGGGAAGACGGACTACAATGAGCAGTTCTTC. Translated, it gives CASSLVGFSGKTDYNEQFF.

The gene calls are TRBV18 and TRBJ1-2; D gene ambiguous. CDR1 and CDR2 from the germline V gene are KGHSH and LQKENI. Trimming pared 3 bases from V and 4 bases from J, leaving 12 bases between. This CDR3 is 14 amino acids long. CDR3 sequence (DNA): TGTGCCAGCTCACCGGGCTGGGAGGGCTATGGCTACACCTTC. Its protein product is CASSPGWEGYGYTF.

This clone has just one count. This chain connects TRBV4-1 to TRBJ1-1; 7 bases map to TRBD1. CDR3 length: 14 amino acids. V dropped 2 bases and J dropped 6; count of bases not matched to a gene: 6. Germline V gene lookup returns CDR1 MGHRA and CDR2 YSYEKL. The CDR3 DNA is TGCGCCAGCAGCCAATACCACAGGGGTTCTGAAGCTTTCTTT. Residues: CASSQYHRGSEAFF.

This chain uses TRBV29-1 with TRBJ1-2, with TRBD1 matching over 9 bases. Germline assignment: CDR1 SQVTM and CDR2 ANQGSEA. Germline trimming cut 5 bases from V and 2 bases from J; bases unmatched to any gene: 9. The CDR3 consists of 15 residues. In DNA form, the CDR3 reads TGCAGCGTTCAGACTCCGGGACAGGGAAACTATGGCTACACCTTC. Protein sequence: CSVQTPGQGNYGYTF.

The chain employs TRBV4-1 and TRBJ2-6, with 7 bases matching TRBD1. V dropped 3 bases and J dropped 0; count of bases not matched to a gene: 5. Germline assignment: CDR1 MGHRA and CDR2 YSYEKL. The CDR3 is made up of 17 amino acids. The CDR3: CASSHNPGGSGANVLTF. Written as DNA, the CDR3 is TGCGCCAGCAGCCATAATCCAGGGGGCTCTGGGGCCAACGTCCTGACTTTC.

CDR3 in DNA: TGTGCCAGCAGCTTGGGGGGGTCTAGCGGGGGAGTACAAGAGACCCAGTACTTC. Its translation is CASSLGGSSGGVQETQYF. V and J are TRBV5-4 and TRBJ2-5; TRBD2 matches at 10 bases. Germline V gene lookup returns CDR1 SGHNT and CDR2 YYREEE (reference sequence). The length of the CDR3 is 18 residues. Losses at the gene ends were 0 bases for V and 2 bases for J; bases not matched to a gene: 10.

This chain joins TRBV10-3 and TRBJ2-1, with D perhaps TRBD1 (6 bases). This CDR3 contains 19 residues. Trimming left V 2 bases short and J 5 bases short, with 25 bases between. Germline V gene lookup returns CDR1 ENHRY and CDR2 SYGVKD. CDR3 bases: TGTGCCATCAGTGAGCCACAGACAGGACAGTATTGGGGTAACAATGAGCAGTTCTTC. This gives the protein CAISEPQTGQYWGNNEQFF.

The chain has TRBV7-6 and TRBJ2-1; 14 nucleotides agree with TRBD2. V shed 3 bases and J 0 bases; nucleotides not matched to a gene: 4. The CDR3 contains 18 residues. Germline assignment: CDR1 SGHVS and CDR2 FNYEAQ. The CDR3 loop reads CASSFGTSGRSSYNEQFF. For the CDR3, the DNA is TGTGCCAGCAGCTTCGGGACTAGCGGGAGAAGCTCCTACAATGAGCAGTTCTTC.

The chain links TRBV4-2 to TRBJ2-1; 9 bases agree with TRBD2. Germline values: CDR1 LGHNA, CDR2 YNFKEQ. The CDR3 spans 18 residues. The ends lost 0 bases at V and 2 bases at J; junction bases unmatched: 8. For the CDR3, the DNA is TGTGCCAGCAGCCAAGATCTTGCGCAGCGGGGGGCCTACAATGAGCAGTTCTTC. Translation gives CASSQDLAQRGAYNEQFF.

This chain joins TRBV11-2 and TRBJ1-4; 10 bases fit TRBD1. The CDR3 sequence is 14 residues long. CDR1 is SGHAT, CDR2 FQNNGV, per germline. Losses at the gene ends were 5 bases for V and 7 bases for J; bases not matched to a gene: 4. The CDR3 loop reads CASSARDRGEKLFF. As DNA, the CDR3 is TGTGCCAGCAGCGCACGGGACAGGGGTGAAAAACTGTTTTTT.

The rearrangement joins TRBV18 to TRBJ2-5; 7 nucleotides match TRBD2. The junction had 5 bases not matched to a gene; V was cut back by 6 bases and J by 4 bases. The germline gives CDR1 KGHSH, CDR2 LQKENI. The CDR3 length is 13 residues. CDR3 coding DNA: TGTGCCAGCTCCCGACTAGCATCAGAGACCCAGTACTTC. This gives the protein CASSRLASETQYF.